What follows describes a single T cell receptor beta chain. As yet, its antigen is unknown. These data come from a study of blood T cells in healthy people across ages. PCR was performed a second time for roughly 7 to 11 cycles using a sample-barcoded 5' primer and a J-beta primer mix. Each CDR3 protein is one row after TCRdb ran MiXCR on the 5' RACE reads. In the table there are approximately 2,000,000 distinct CDR3 sequences, roughly two fifths of which are singletons. The V gene end was trimmed by 4 bases and the J gene end by 2 bases; junction bases not matched to a gene: 12. This CDR3 comprises 17 residues. Germline loops: CDR1 MDHEN, CDR2 SYDVKM. Regarding the study as a whole: Underestimates were what the diversity estimates from one million T cells were considered to be.

The sample comprised blood. The receptor was isolated from a human donor in good health. V is TRBV28 and J is TRBJ2-3, with 7 bases that match TRBD2. The CDR3 sequence is CASSSPLGLADTDTQYF. Written as DNA, the CDR3 is TGTGCCAGCAGTTCCCCGTTGGGGCTAGCGGACACAGATACGCAGTATTTT.